The source of this T cell receptor beta chain is a study of early T cells in non-severe SARS-CoV-2 infection. The overall study: The sequenced material was bulk RNA from unsorted whole blood, and its chains were unpaired.

This clonotype appeared many times. Germline V CDR1 and CDR2: MNHEY, SVGEGT. V lost 4 bases, J lost 4 bases, and 6 bases stayed unmatched. The CDR3 length is 16 residues. Individually, cDNA molecules had unique molecular identifiers attached to them. Each CDR3 protein is one row after TCRdb ran MiXCR on the 5' RACE reads. The table shows around 45,000 distinct CDR3 sequences, with 3% to 4% occurring only once. The receptor's source is an adult who was a healthcare worker with PCR-confirmed SARS-CoV-2 infection or an uninfected control (not recorded which). Material for sequencing was whole blood. The chain recombines TRBV6-2 or TRBV6-3 with TRBJ2-7, with 14 bases that match TRBD2. CDR3 amino acids: CASSSGLAGVWYEQYF. In DNA, the CDR3 is TGTGCCAGCAGTTCGGGACTAGCGGGAGTCTGGTACGAGCAGTACTTC.